Listed below are T cell receptor beta chains from one sample, sequenced in a study of T cell responses to AZD1222 COVID-19 vaccine. Sequenced by immunoSEQ multiplex PCR; TCRdb stores in-frame clones only, minus some. The table has 95,000 to 150,000 clones, roughly 89% seen once; the top ten hold less than 6.5%. The specimen was peripheral blood, collected on day 0 of AZD1222 vaccination. These receptor sequences come from an adult in good health. Each CDR3 is given with its conserved first and last residue. D genes are given only for firm matches. The listing skips clone size in some rows; elsewhere it reads once, few, many or a size class.

-	-	TRBJ2-7	TRBV5-1	CASSLEFTLEVGEQYF	TGCGCCAGCAGCTTGGAATTTACATTGGAGGTTGGCGAGCAGTACTTC
-	once	TRBJ1-5	TRBV13	CASSLGAAGRGQPQHF	TGTGCCAGCAGCTTAGGTGCTGCGGGTCGCGGGCAGCCCCAGCATTTT
-	-	TRBJ1-2	TRBV9	CASSVGDLHYGYTF	TGTGCCAGCAGCGTTGGGGACCTCCACTATGGCTACACCTTC
-	-	TRBJ2-1	TRBV5-1	CASSYSLGLGVVEQFF	TGCGCCAGCAGCTACAGTCTCGGGCTTGGGGTGGTAGAACAGTTCTTC
-	-	TRBJ2-5	TRBV6-5	CASSQRGGGGETQYF	TGTGCCAGCAGTCAAAGGGGGGGAGGAGGGGAGACCCAGTACTTC
TRBD1	-	TRBJ1-2	TRBV9	CASSPSTGTDGYTF	TGTGCCAGCAGCCCCTCGACAGGGACGGACGGCTACACCTTC
TRBD2	-	TRBJ2-1	TRBV10-2	CASSKGLAGGYNEQFF	TGCGCCAGCAGTAAAGGACTAGCGGGAGGGTACAATGAGCAGTTCTTC
-	-	TRBJ2-7	TRBV25-1	CASSDFHEQYF	TGTGCCAGCAGTGATTTCCACGAGCAGTACTTC
TRBD1	-	TRBJ2-5	TRBV2	CASQGPGQGAGETQYF	TGTGCCAGCCAGGGCCCGGGACAGGGGGCTGGAGAGACCCAGTACTTC
-	-	TRBJ1-3	TRBV15	CATSTEPHGNTIYF	TGTGCCACCAGCACTGAACCCCACGGAAACACCATATATTTT
-	-	TRBJ1-1	TRBV29-1	CSVFRGSDTEAFF	TGCAGCGTTTTTAGGGGATCGGACACTGAAGCTTTCTTT
TRBD2	once	TRBJ2-7	TRBV9	CASSQNLAGGGEQYF	TGTGCCAGCAGCCAAAACTTAGCGGGAGGGGGCGAGCAGTACTTC
-	-	TRBJ1-5	TRBV27	CASSLRLNGNQPQHF	TGTGCCAGCAGTTTGAGGTTGAACGGCAATCAGCCCCAGCATTTT
TRBD1	-	TRBJ2-5	TRBV30	CAWSRGQGQETQYF	TGTGCCTGGAGCCGGGGACAGGGCCAAGAGACCCAGTACTTC
TRBD1	-	TRBJ2-2	TRBV23-1	CASSQILSSRDRVISGELFF	TGCGCCAGCAGTCAAATATTATCGAGCCGGGACAGGGTAATCTCCGGGGAGCTGTTTTTT
-	-	TRBJ1-5	TRBV4-1	CASSQEGGYQPQHF	TGCGCCAGCAGCCAAGAAGGTGGTTATCAGCCCCAGCATTTT
-	-	TRBJ1-6	TRBV6-5	CASSYLLSPLHF	TGTGCCAGCAGTTATCTCCTATCACCCCTCCACTTT
-	-	TRBJ2-7	TRBV7-2	CASSTRPGTYEQYF	TGTGCCAGCAGCACACGGCCGGGCACCTACGAGCAGTACTTC
-	-	TRBJ1-2	TRBV7-9	CASSLHVSANYGYTF	TGTGCCAGCAGCTTACACGTTTCCGCTAACTATGGCTACACCTTC
TRBD1	-	TRBJ1-2	TRBV20-1	CSASQGGDGYTF	TGCAGTGCTAGTCAGGGGGGAGATGGCTACACCTTC
-	-	TRBJ1-1	TRBV7-2	CASSLSNTEAFF	TGTGCCAGCAGCTTATCCAACACTGAAGCTTTCTTT
-	-	TRBJ1-3	TRBV19	CASSIASSGNTIYF	TGTGCCAGTAGTATCGCGAGCTCTGGAAACACCATATATTTT
-	-	TRBJ2-7	TRBV29-1	CSVEQQGYEQYF	TGCAGCGTTGAGCAACAGGGTTACGAGCAGTACTTC